What follows describes a single T cell receptor beta chain. This CDR3 has 16 residues. Germline CDR1 reads WNHNN; CDR2 reads SYGVQD (reference sequence). The junction had 16 bases not matched to a gene; V was cut back by 10 bases and J by 5 bases. These data originate in a study of cytotoxic CD8 clonotypes in ibrutinib-treated CLL. As for the study in general: Specimens for response were gathered following a median about twelve months of therapy, spanning 6 to 36.

Assay used: immunoSEQ multiplex PCR; TCRdb lists only in-frame clones, some missing. The sample yields some 130,000 clones, roughly 85% seen once. The material was PBMCs, obtained after 24 months of ibrutinib treatment. The chain carries TRBV10-1 and TRBJ2-3, with 9 nucleotides matching TRBD1. This clonotype was sampled from a human donor with chronic lymphocytic leukemia. In DNA form, the CDR3 reads TGCGCCACGATCGACCAAGACAGGGGGTTTTTAGATACGCAGTATTTT. This sequence encodes CATIDQDRGFLDTQYF.